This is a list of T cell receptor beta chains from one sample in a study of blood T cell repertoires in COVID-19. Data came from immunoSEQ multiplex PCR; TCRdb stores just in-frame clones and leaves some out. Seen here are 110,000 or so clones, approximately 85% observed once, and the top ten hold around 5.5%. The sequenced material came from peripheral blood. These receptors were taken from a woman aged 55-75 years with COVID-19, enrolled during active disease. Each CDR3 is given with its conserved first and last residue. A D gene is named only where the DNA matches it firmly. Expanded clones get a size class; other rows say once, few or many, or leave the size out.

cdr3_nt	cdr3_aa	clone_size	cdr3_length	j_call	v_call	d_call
TGTGCCAGCAGTGATGTTGTAAAGGGAGGTCACGAGCAGTACTTC	CASSDVVKGGHEQYF	.	15	TRBJ2-7	TRBV2	.
TGCAGTGCTGGTGGGACAGCCAGGCCCAGAAACTATGGCTACACCTTC	CSAGGTARPRNYGYTF	.	16	TRBJ1-2	TRBV20-1	TRBD1
TGTGCCAGCAGTTTCACAGGGAATAGCAATCAGCCCCAGCATTTT	CASSFTGNSNQPQHF	.	15	TRBJ1-5	TRBV6-2/TRBV6-3	.
TGTGCCAGCAGCGTCGGGACAGGGGGGAGAGAGACCCAGTACTTC	CASSVGTGGRETQYF	.	15	TRBJ2-5	TRBV7-6	TRBD1
TGTGCCAGCAGCTTACGGGGGAATCCGGGGAGCTCCTACAATGAGCAGTTCTTC	CASSLRGNPGSSYNEQFF	.	18	TRBJ2-1	TRBV11-2	.
TGCGCCAGCAGCTTCCTCGGACAGCCGACAGATACGCAGTATTTT	CASSFLGQPTDTQYF	.	15	TRBJ2-3	TRBV5-1	.
TGTGCCAGCTCCCCTAACCCTTGGCAGGGTATGAGTGAAGCTTTCTTT	CASSPNPWQGMSEAFF	.	16	TRBJ1-1	TRBV18	.
TGTGCCATCAGTGAGAAGGGGACAGGGCTGGGAGCCAATGAGCAGTTCTTC	CAISEKGTGLGANEQFF	.	17	TRBJ2-1	TRBV10-3	TRBD1
TGTGCCAGCAGTGTCAAGCGGGGGGCCCTCCGAGGGAACACCGGGGAGCTGTTTTTT	CASSVKRGALRGNTGELFF	.	19	TRBJ2-2	TRBV2	TRBD2
TGTGCCAGCAGCTTGTTCAGAGGTTACTCTGGAAACACCATATATTTT	CASSLFRGYSGNTIYF	.	16	TRBJ1-3	TRBV7-9	.
TGTGCCAGCAGTTACTCGATGGGGGAGGTCGGTCCCCAGCATTTT	CASSYSMGEVGPQHF	.	15	TRBJ1-5	TRBV6-5	.
TGTGCCAGCACCCTGGGAGGGAGGGGTGGAAACACCATATATTTT	CASTLGGRGGNTIYF	once	15	TRBJ1-3	TRBV6-5	.
TGTGCCAGCACCCGCCCCGGGGGTTTGTATGGCTACACCTTC	CASTRPGGLYGYTF	.	14	TRBJ1-2	TRBV6-5	.
TGCGCCAGCAGCCAAAACGACGGGCAGGGGGGTCCCTACGAGCAGTACTTC	CASSQNDGQGGPYEQYF	.	17	TRBJ2-7	TRBV4-1	.
TGTGCCACCAGCAGAGGGGGCGGACGAGACGACCTGTTTTTT	CATSRGGGRDDLFF	.	14	TRBJ1-4	TRBV15	.
TGTGCCAGCAGCCCCGGGGGGACTAGCCAAGAGACCCAGTACTTC	CASSPGGTSQETQYF	.	15	TRBJ2-5	TRBV3-1/TRBV3-2	TRBD2
TGTGCCACCAGTGACTCTACGACAGGGGCTTTCTTT	CATSDSTTGAFF	.	12	TRBJ1-1	TRBV24-1	TRBD1
TGTGCCAGCAGCGTAGGAACAGGGGGTTCAGAGACCCAGTACTTC	CASSVGTGGSETQYF	.	15	TRBJ2-5	TRBV9	TRBD1
TGTGCCAGCAGCGTTTGGGCAGGGGTTGCGGGTGAAAAACTGTTTTTT	CASSVWAGVAGEKLFF	.	16	TRBJ1-4	TRBV13	.
TGTGCCAGCAGCCAAGCGGGGCTCCTAACAGGGGGTAATGGCTACACCTTC	CASSQAGLLTGGNGYTF	.	17	TRBJ1-2	TRBV4-2	TRBD1
TGTGCCAGCAGCTTACCCCGCAGGGGACAGGGGAGCGGATACGAGCAGTACTTC	CASSLPRRGQGSGYEQYF	.	18	TRBJ2-7	TRBV11-3	TRBD1
TGCGCCAGCAGCCTCATGGTAGGGGGGGCTGAAGGAAACACCATATATTTT	CASSLMVGGAEGNTIYF	.	17	TRBJ1-3	TRBV4-3	.
TGTGCCAGTAGCCCAATCGGGACAGGGAAACTCAATCAGCCCCAGCATTTT	CASSPIGTGKLNQPQHF	.	17	TRBJ1-5	TRBV19	TRBD1
TGTGCCAGCTCACCACTGCTGACCGGGACAGGGTACTATGGCTACACCTTC	CASSPLLTGTGYYGYTF	.	17	TRBJ1-2	TRBV18	TRBD1
TGTGCCAGCAGTTTAGGGTGGAGAGGTGATCAGCCCCAGCATTTT	CASSLGWRGDQPQHF	.	15	TRBJ1-5	TRBV27	.
TGTGCCAGCAGCCGGACCGGGACAGGGAATCAGCCCCAGCATTTT	CASSRTGTGNQPQHF	.	15	TRBJ1-5	TRBV7-8	TRBD1
TGTGCCAGCAGCCCTGGCCCTCAGGGGATGAACACTGAAGCTTTCTTT	CASSPGPQGMNTEAFF	.	16	TRBJ1-1	TRBV7-9	.
TGTGCCAGCAGCTTAGACCTAGTCCTCACAGATACGCAGTATTTT	CASSLDLVLTDTQYF	.	15	TRBJ2-3	TRBV7-2	.
TGCGCCAGCGGGAACGGCGGGACAGCCTACAATGAGCAGTTCTTC	CASGNGGTAYNEQFF	.	15	TRBJ2-1	TRBV5-1	.
TGTGCCAGCAGTTACGCCGGGGGGGGCTCAGATACGCAGTATTTT	CASSYAGGGSDTQYF	.	15	TRBJ2-3	TRBV6-2/TRBV6-3	TRBD2
TGTGCCAGCAGTGAACGAGGAGGTAGTGAAAAACTGTTTTTT	CASSERGGSEKLFF	few	14	TRBJ1-4	TRBV25-1	.